These 25 T cell receptor beta chains were all obtained from the same sample, sequenced in a study of cytomegalovirus exposure and HLA in healthy donors. PCR primers comprised 60 Vbeta and 13 Jbeta primers. TCRdb keeps only in-frame clones here, not all; method: immunoSEQ multiplex PCR. The data hold 90,000 to 150,000 clones, with more than 60% observed a single time. The specimen sequenced was PBMCs. Receptors originate from a woman in her forties in good health and CMV-seronegative.

A single count supports this clone. The chain links TRBV20-1 to TRBJ2-5; D call uncertain. Trimming stripped 6 bases from V and 7 bases from J, with 9 bases between. This CDR3 comprises 10 residues. Germline-derived CDR1 and CDR2 are DFQATT and SNEGSKA (reference sequence). CDR3 sequence reads: CSASTGTQYF. The CDR3 region has the DNA TGCAGTGCGTCTACGGGGACCCAGTACTTC.

As for this clone: Mismatch with germline at one junction end may stem from a read error. The chain uses TRBV7-9 and TRBJ2-7; weak D call: TRBD2 (5 bases). The CDR3 runs to 17 residues. Germline loops: CDR1 SEHNR, CDR2 FQNEAQ (reference sequence). The CDR3: CSSSLDDYPLIRYEQYF. CDR3 coding DNA: TGTTCCAGCAGCTTGGATGACTATCCCCTCATCCGGTACGAGCAGTACTTC. The full variable domain, its missing parts supplied by reference TRBV7-9 and TRBJ2-7, is DTGVSQNPRHKITKRGQNVTFRCDPISEHNRLYWYRQTLGQGPEFLTYFQNEAQLEKSRLLSDRFSAERPKGSFSTLEIQRTEQGDSAMYLCSSSLDDYPLIRYEQYFGPGTRLTVT.

The V call is TRBV11-2, the J call TRBJ2-1, with a possible D match to TRBD2 (6 bases). Trimming removed 1 base at V and 0 bases at J, with 10 bases between. CDR3 size: 16 residues. The germline gives CDR1 SGHAT, CDR2 FQNNGV. The DNA of the CDR3 is TGTGCCAGCAGCTTAGCGGGACTCAGCTCCTACAATGAGCAGTTCTTC. Translation: CASSLAGLSSYNEQFF.

The genes are TRBV5-8 and TRBJ2-7, with a weak D call TRBD1 (6 bases). The CDR3 totals 16 residues. Trimming stripped 4 bases from V and 3 bases from J, with 20 bases between. Per germline, CDR1 SGHTS and CDR2 YDEGEE. Here the CDR3 DNA reads TGTGCCAGCAGCAAAACAACCCGCGGCAGGGGCTACGAGCAGTACTTC. Amino acids: CASSKTTRGRGYEQYF.

The gene calls are TRBV6-1 and TRBJ2-3; TRBD2 matches at 10 bases. Trimming took 1 base from V and 5 from J; bases not matched to a gene: 6. The CDR3 length is 16 residues. Per the germline V gene, CDR1 is MNHNS and CDR2 is SASEGT. This CDR3 reads CASSEGAGGPGDTQYF. CDR3 DNA: TGTGCCAGCAGTGAAGGAGCGGGGGGGCCGGGAGATACGCAGTATTTT.

This chain uses TRBV2 with TRBJ2-2; perhaps TRBD1 as D (6 bases). Germline V CDR1 and CDR2: SNHLY, FYNNEI. This CDR3 has 14 residues. V lost 7 bases, J lost 2 bases, and 11 bases lay in between. The CDR3 DNA reads TGTGCCAGCACGACGGGACAAAACACCGGGGAGCTGTTTTTT. This translates into CASTTGQNTGELFF.

This clone was found a few times. This chain connects TRBV7-9 to TRBJ1-4; TRBD1 matches at 9 bases. This CDR3 is 18 amino acids long. Germline lookup yields CDR1 SEHNR and CDR2 FQNEAQ (reference sequence). Trimming took 2 bases from V and 6 from J; bases not matched to a gene: 13. In nucleotides, the CDR3 is TGTGCCAGCAGCTTATTGCGGACAGGGGCCATGGTTCATGAAAAACTGTTTTTT. Its translation: CASSLLRTGAMVHEKLFF.

This sequence joins TRBV6-1 and TRBJ1-1; 7 bases map to TRBD1. Germline V gene sequence: CDR1 MNHNS, CDR2 SASEGT. This CDR3 comprises 14 residues. The junction had 7 bases not matched to a gene; V was cut back by 7 bases and J by 2 bases. The CDR3 reads CASTQGTANTEAFF. The CDR3 bases are TGTGCCAGCACACAGGGGACAGCTAACACTGAAGCTTTCTTT.

This clone was found a few times. CDR3 residues: CASSSPSGGRETQYF. For the CDR3, the DNA is TGTGCCAGCAGTTCCCCTAGCGGGGGTAGAGAGACCCAGTACTTC. This rearrangement joins TRBV27 to TRBJ2-5; 10 positions agree with TRBD2. Trimming removed 4 bases from V and 4 bases from J; junction bases left unmatched: 6. Looked up from germline, CDR1 is MNHEY and CDR2 is SMNVEV (reference sequence). The CDR3 runs 15 residues.

This clone was detected a few times. The rearrangement uses TRBV30 and TRBJ2-3, with TRBD2 matching 9 bases. This CDR3 comprises 15 residues. Per germline, CDR1 GTSNPN and CDR2 SVGIG (reference sequence). The ends lost 3 bases at V and 4 bases at J; junction bases unmatched: 8. DNA for the CDR3: TGTGCCTGGAGCCCGGGACTAGCTAACCCAGATACGCAGTATTTT. It specifies CAWSPGLANPDTQYF.

As for this clone: Different DNA sequences within this sample yield the same CDR3. This chain uses TRBV5-1 with TRBJ1-2, with D possibly TRBD1 on 5 matching bases. V was shortened by 0 bases and J by 5 bases, with 8 bases between the two germline ends. Germline V gene data show CDR1 as SGHRS and CDR2 as YFSETQ. The CDR3 is made up of 13 amino acids. In DNA form, the CDR3 reads TGCGCCAGCAGCTTGGGTACAGGTTATGGCTACACCTTC. Amino acids: CASSLGTGYGYTF.

V is TRBV4-2 and J is TRBJ2-2; TRBD2 agrees at 9 bases. There are 17 residues in the CDR3. After removal of 9 bases from V and 4 bases from J, the junction contained 15 bases not matched to a gene. Per germline, CDR1 LGHNA and CDR2 YNFKEQ. CDR3 in DNA: TGTGCCAGTTGTGAGGTCGGCGGGGGGGCCCCCACCGGGGAGCTGTTTTTT. This translates into CASCEVGGGAPTGELFF.

With regard to this clone: One end of the junction does not line up with germline, which may come from a read error. This chain joins TRBV27 and TRBJ2-7, with D unclear. Germline V lookup: CDR1 MNHEY, CDR2 SMNVEV (reference sequence). This CDR3 is 12 amino acids long. The CDR3 spells CASNLDTYEQYF. Written as DNA, the CDR3 is TGTGCCAGCAATTTAGACACCTACGAGCAGTACTTC.

V gene TRBV18 combines with J gene TRBJ2-5; maybe TRBD2 (5 bases). With 6 bases removed from V and 1 base from J, the gap between germline ends came to 12 bases. The CDR3 spans 14 residues. Looked up from germline, CDR1 is KGHSH and CDR2 is LQKENI. The CDR3 is CASSPLGVQETQYF. For the CDR3, the DNA is TGTGCCAGCTCCCCTCTCGGGGTCCAAGAGACCCAGTACTTC.

This clone ranks as medium-sized. This same CDR3 is encoded by further DNA sequences in the sample. V and J are TRBV29-1 and TRBJ1-1, with D tentatively TRBD1 (5 bases). This CDR3 has 11 residues. CDR1 and CDR2 from the germline V gene are SQVTM and ANQGSEA. Deletions cut 4 bases from V and 5 bases from J, with 8 bases between. The DNA of the CDR3 is TGCAGCGTTGGCGGGGGGACTGAAGCTTTCTTT. Translating it yields CSVGGGTEAFF. The full variable domain, with the rest looked up from reference TRBV29-1 and TRBJ1-1, is SAVISQKPSRDICQRGTSLTIQCQVDSQVTMMFWYRQQPGQSLTLIATANQGSEATYESGFVIDKFPISRPNLTFSTLTVSNMSPEDSSIYLCSVGGGTEAFFGQGTRLTVV.

The genes are TRBV5-1 and TRBJ2-5; 8 bases fit TRBD2. J lost 5 bases, V lost 1 base, and 10 bases had no gene match. The length of the CDR3 is 16 residues. Germline V CDR1 and CDR2: SGHRS, YFSETQ. This CDR3 is CASSLSPAGDGETQYF. The CDR3 nucleotides read TGCGCCAGCAGCTTGTCACCAGCGGGAGATGGTGAGACCCAGTACTTC.

V and J are TRBV4-3 and TRBJ2-3; 10 bases agree with TRBD2. CDR1 is LGHNA, CDR2 YSLEER, per germline. V lost 3 bases and J lost 2; bases outside the gene matches: 5. The CDR3 sequence is 16 residues long. The CDR3 DNA sequence: TGCGCCAGCAGCCAGTCACTAGCGGGGAACACAGATACGCAGTATTTT. Its protein product is CASSQSLAGNTDTQYF.

V usage is TRBV6-5 and J usage is TRBJ2-7, with 9 nucleotides matching TRBD1. Germline loops: CDR1 MNHEY, CDR2 SVGAGI. Trimming at V came to 7 bases and at J to 6 bases, leaving 10 bases not matched to a gene. The CDR3 spans 14 residues. CDR3 protein: CASMRYGTGREQYF. CDR3 DNA sequence: TGTGCCAGCATGAGATACGGGACAGGGCGCGAGCAGTACTTC.

The chain has TRBV5-1 and TRBJ2-5, with a tentative D call TRBD1 (6 bases). The ends were cut back, 4 bases at V and 5 bases at J, with 21 bases in the middle. The CDR3 covers 16 residues. Germline lookup yields CDR1 SGHRS and CDR2 YFSETQ. This CDR3 reads CASSEGVADELETQYF. Here the CDR3 DNA reads TGCGCCAGCAGCGAGGGGGTAGCCGACGAATTGGAGACCCAGTACTTC.

Turning to this clone: Its ends do not fully match the called genes, so a read error is possible. The chain carries TRBV7-9 and TRBJ2-7; a weak D match, TRBD1 (7 bases). The length of the CDR3 is 14 residues. Germline loops: CDR1 SEHNR, CDR2 FQNEAQ (reference sequence). CDR3 nucleotides: TGTTCCAGCAGCTTTGGCAGGGGGGTCGACGAGCAGTACTTC. As protein: CSSSFGRGVDEQYF.

This clone came up a few times. This chain connects TRBV7-9 to TRBJ1-5; 8 bases agree with TRBD1. Germline CDR1 SEHNR, CDR2 FQNEAQ (reference sequence). V was pared by 4 bases and J by 0 bases, with 5 bases of the junction left unmatched. This CDR3 has 16 residues. Here the CDR3 reads CASSSTGDYSNQPQHF. Here the CDR3 DNA reads TGTGCCAGCAGCTCGACAGGGGATTATAGCAATCAGCCCCAGCATTTT. Full variable domain (remainder filled in from reference TRBV7-9 and TRBJ1-5): DTGVSQNPRHKITKRGQNVTFRCDPISEHNRLYWYRQTLGQGPEFLTYFQNEAQLEKSRLLSDRFSAERPKGSFSTLEIQRTEQGDSAMYLCASSSTGDYSNQPQHFGDGTRLSIL.

The chain is built from TRBV20-1 and TRBJ2-7; TRBD2 might be the D (6 bases). The V end was cut by 5 bases, the J end by 1 base, with 6 bases between. The CDR3 has 11 amino acids. Germline-derived CDR1 and CDR2 are DFQATT and SNEGSKA (reference sequence). DNA for the CDR3: TGCAGTGCTGGGGGGTCCTACGAGCAGTACTTC. Amino acids: CSAGGSYEQYF.

V and J are TRBV29-1 and TRBJ2-2; D call uncertain. Germline loops: CDR1 SQVTM, CDR2 ANQGSEA. CDR3 size: 12 residues. The V and J ends lost 5 bases and 3 bases respectively, with 7 bases between them. The CDR3 loop is CSVSVDTGELFF. The DNA of the CDR3 is TGCAGCGTTTCAGTGGACACCGGGGAGCTGTTTTTT.

The chain carries TRBV7-3 and TRBJ2-1; D might be TRBD2 (7 bases). CDR3 size: 17 residues. Between the trimmed V and J ends, which lost 2 bases and 3 bases, there was a span of 17 bases. From germline, CDR1 is SGHTA and CDR2 FQGTGA. CDR3 sequence reads: CASSLDGGLKIYNEQFF. DNA for the CDR3: TGTGCCAGCAGCTTAGACGGGGGGCTCAAAATCTACAATGAGCAGTTCTTC.

Only a few counts were recorded for this clone. This chain joins TRBV4-3 and TRBJ2-1; possibly TRBD1 for D (6 bases). Trimming removed 0 bases from V and 10 bases from J, with 16 bases in between. This CDR3 region has 15 residues. Germline CDR1 is LGHNA and CDR2 is YSLEER. The CDR3 bases are TGCGCCAGCAGCCAAGAGCTTTTCGGGACATTCGAGCAGTTCTTC. Translated: CASSQELFGTFEQFF.